This T cell receptor (beta chain) was recovered during a study of T cell responses to AZD1222 COVID-19 vaccine. Whole-study findings and limits: Elevations in Spike-specific TCR breadth and depth followed administration of two AZD1222 doses. At baseline, seropositivity was found in only six or seven AZD1222 recipients. Among the donors, most were white British and more were female, and clonal diversity was possibly underestimated. Nearly half of spike-specific TCRs reportedly target unmutated variant regions.

Germline V lookup: CDR1 SGHNT, CDR2 YYREEE (reference sequence). V lost 3 bases, J lost 1 base, and 13 bases lay in between. The CDR3 runs 15 residues. As regards this clone: As yet, its antigen is unknown.

The repertoire was sequenced with immunoSEQ multiplex PCR; TCRdb's copy has only in-frame clones and lacks some. Of 120,000 or so clones in the sample, 75% to 90% were seen once. This chain uses TRBV5-4 with TRBJ1-1; TRBD1 is a possible D gene (5 bases). This clonotype was obtained from an adult in good health. The sequences come from peripheral blood, collected on day 0 of MenACWY control vaccination. Here the CDR3 reads CASSSASTANTEAFF. CDR3 nucleotide sequence: TGTGCCAGCAGCTCCGCCTCGACAGCGAACACTGAAGCTTTCTTT.